Following are 18 T cell receptor beta chains from one sample sequenced in a study of CD8 T cells in ankylosing spondylitis. TCRdb called the 5' RACE reads again in MiXCR, with one record for every CDR3 protein. The sample holds 25,000 to 30,000 distinct CDR3 sequences, roughly 7.3% seen once. The sequenced material came from blood. The receptor source for this set is a male donor with ankylosing spondylitis or in good health (not recorded which).

V and J are TRBV9 and TRBJ2-2; tentatively, D is TRBD1 (5 bases). Between the trimmed V and J ends, which lost 2 bases and 6 bases, there was a span of 11 bases. The length of the CDR3 is 14 residues. Germline lookup yields CDR1 SGDLS and CDR2 YYNGEE. The CDR3 is CASSVNQGSGELFF. CDR3 DNA sequence: TGTGCCAGCAGCGTCAACCAGGGATCCGGGGAGCTGTTTTTT.

This clonotype was seen many times. The gene calls are TRBV29-1 and TRBJ1-1, with TRBD1 as a possible D gene (6 bases). With 8 bases removed from V and 7 bases from J, the gap between germline ends came to 17 bases. CDR3 length: 12 amino acids. The germline V gene encodes CDR1 SQVTM and CDR2 ANQGSEA. CDR3 protein: CSFMTGRLEAFF. CDR3 nucleotide sequence: TGCAGCTTTATGACAGGTCGTCTTGAAGCTTTCTTT. Full variable domain (remainder filled in from reference TRBV29-1 and TRBJ1-1): SAVISQKPSRDICQRGTSLTIQCQVDSQVTMMFWYRQQPGQSLTLIATANQGSEATYESGFVIDKFPISRPNLTFSTLTVSNMSPEDSSIYLCSFMTGRLEAFFGQGTRLTVV.

The V gene is TRBV5-4, the J gene TRBJ2-7, with 7 positions matching TRBD2. V lost 0 bases and J lost 4; bases outside the gene matches: 7. Germline CDR1 is SGHNT and CDR2 is YYREEE (reference sequence). The CDR3 length is 15 residues. CDR3 nucleotide sequence: TGTGCCAGCAGCTTGGCGGGACTAACAAGATACGAGCAGTACTTC. Protein product: CASSLAGLTRYEQYF. Full variable domain (rest looked up from reference TRBV5-4 and TRBJ2-7): ETGVTQSPTHLIKTRGQQVTLRCSSQSGHNTVSWYQQALGQGPQFIFQYYREEENGRGNFPPRFSGLQFPNYSSELNVNALELDDSALYLCASSLAGLTRYEQYFGPGTRLTVT.

V and J are TRBV7-9 and TRBJ2-7; D is possibly TRBD2 (6 bases). Trimming pared 5 bases from V and 7 bases from J, leaving 12 bases between. CDR1 and CDR2 (germline): SEHNR, FQNEAQ (reference sequence). CDR3 size: 12 residues. The DNA for the CDR3 is TGTGCCAGCAGCCCATCTGCGGGAGAGCAGTACGTC. This sequence encodes CASSPSAGEQYV.

The V gene is TRBV12-3 or TRBV12-4, the J gene TRBJ1-5; 7 bases are a match to TRBD1. The CDR3 spans 13 residues. The V segment lost 4 bases and the J segment 7 bases; nucleotides outside the gene matches: 4. CDR3 nucleotides: TGTGCCAGCAGTTCCACAGGGGACCAGCCCCAGCATTTT. Encoded protein: CASSSTGDQPQHF.

A few counts support this clonotype. The gene calls are TRBV4-2 and TRBJ2-1, with TRBD2 as a possible D gene (5 bases). Per germline, CDR1 LGHNA and CDR2 YNFKEQ. V gave up 5 bases and J gave up 8 bases, with 25 bases separating them. This CDR3 has 17 residues. This CDR3 reads CASSERSTSGEVDEQFF. The CDR3 coding sequence is TGTGCCAGCAGCGAAAGATCGACGAGCGGCGAGGTTGATGAGCAGTTCTTC.

The J gene is TRBJ1-5, the V gene TRBV2; a possible D gene is TRBD1 (6 bases). Germline lookup yields CDR1 SNHLY and CDR2 FYNNEI. The CDR3 contains 16 residues. V was shortened by 3 bases and J by 4 bases, with 16 bases between the two germline ends. In DNA form, the CDR3 reads TGTGCCAGCAGTGATGGGAGACAGGCGTCGAATCAGCCCCAGCATTTT. It encodes CASSDGRQASNQPQHF.

This clonotype showed up just a few times. V and J are TRBV4-3 and TRBJ2-3; D is undetermined. The CDR3 extends over 14 amino acids. V was clipped by 1 base and J by 0 bases, with 5 bases between them. Germline loops: CDR1 LGHNA, CDR2 YSLEER. The CDR3 sequence is CASSQGVSTDTQYF. In DNA, the CDR3 is TGCGCCAGCAGCCAAGGAGTAAGCACAGATACGCAGTATTTT.

This clonotype was picked up a small number of times. The chain carries TRBV30 and TRBJ2-1; D uncertain. V was pared by 3 bases and J by 9 bases, with 9 bases between. The germline V gene has CDR1 GTSNPN and CDR2 SVGIG (reference sequence). This CDR3 has 11 residues. The CDR3 DNA follows: TGTGCCTGGAGGCAGGTTAGTGAGCAGTTCTTC. Residues: CAWRQVSEQFF.

The chain combines TRBV14 with TRBJ2-1, with D uncertain. Germline CDR1 SGHDN, CDR2 FVKESK. CDR3 length: 14 amino acids. The V end was cut by 1 base, the J end by 12 bases, with 16 bases between. For the CDR3, the DNA is TGTGCCAGCAGCCAAGGATTAAGTGTCCTAGGGCAGTTCTTC. Translated, it gives CASSQGLSVLGQFF.

This clonotype was found a few times. The chain couples TRBV18 to TRBJ2-5, with D perhaps TRBD1 (5 bases). There are 15 residues in the CDR3. V was pared by 3 bases and J by 7 bases, with 18 bases between. The germline V gene encodes CDR1 KGHSH and CDR2 LQKENI. The CDR3 region is CASSPQFQGGGTQYF. Written as DNA, the CDR3 is TGTGCCAGCTCACCCCAGTTCCAGGGCGGTGGGACCCAGTACTTC.

This clonotype was counted between two and nine times. The rearrangement uses TRBV29-1 and TRBJ1-1, with 7 bases fitting TRBD1. Looked up from germline, CDR1 is SQVTM and CDR2 is ANQGSEA. The J segment lost 3 bases and the V segment lost 4 bases, leaving 14 bases of the junction unmatched. The CDR3 extends over 16 amino acids. CDR3 loop: CSVVGSWGQHHTEAFF. The CDR3 nucleotides are TGCAGCGTTGTGGGGTCTTGGGGACAGCACCACACTGAAGCTTTCTTT. Looking up the rest from reference TRBV29-1 and TRBJ1-1 gives the full variable domain: SAVISQKPSRDICQRGTSLTIQCQVDSQVTMMFWYRQQPGQSLTLIATANQGSEATYESGFVIDKFPISRPNLTFSTLTVSNMSPEDSSIYLCSVVGSWGQHHTEAFFGQGTRLTVV.

This clonotype appeared a few times. The chain recombines TRBV29-1 with TRBJ2-1; D not certain. The germline V gene encodes CDR1 SQVTM and CDR2 ANQGSEA. CDR3 length: 12 residues. V was shortened by 2 bases and J by 4 bases, with 6 bases between the two germline ends. CDR3 residues: CSVELGYNEQFF. DNA for the CDR3: TGCAGCGTTGAATTAGGGTACAATGAGCAGTTCTTC.

This chain connects TRBV28 to TRBJ2-1; the match to TRBD2 covers 10 bases. Germline-derived CDR1 and CDR2 are MDHEN and SYDVKM. V shed 8 bases, J shed 5 bases, and the junction held 18 bases outside the gene matches. This CDR3 has 18 amino acids. CDR3 in DNA: TGTGCCAGCCCTCCCGCAGCGGGAGGGCCAATCCTGGACAATGAGCAGTTCTTC. Its protein product is CASPPAAGGPILDNEQFF.

The V call is TRBV12-3 or TRBV12-4, the J call TRBJ2-2; D not certain. Deletions cut 6 bases from V and 0 bases from J, with 14 bases between. This CDR3 has 16 residues. CDR3 nucleotide sequence: TGTGCCAGCAGCAACTATGACATCGCGAACACCGGGGAGCTGTTTTTT. Amino acid sequence: CASSNYDIANTGELFF.

This clonotype was seen more than once but under ten times. V gene TRBV5-1 combines with J gene TRBJ2-7, with 9 nucleotides matching TRBD1. Germline trimming cut 4 bases from V and 3 bases from J; bases unmatched to any gene: 8. Germline V gene lookup returns CDR1 SGHRS and CDR2 YFSETQ. The CDR3 extends over 15 amino acids. Written as DNA, the CDR3 is TGCGCCAGCAGCCCAACCCAGACAGGGGGCTACGAGCAGTACTTC. Protein sequence: CASSPTQTGGYEQYF. Using reference TRBV5-1 and TRBJ2-7 for the parts outside the CDR3, the full variable domain is KAGVTQTPRYLIKTRGQQVTLSCSPISGHRSVSWYQQTPGQGLQFLFEYFSETQRNKGNFPGRFSGRQFSNSRSEMNVSTLELGDSALYLCASSPTQTGGYEQYFGPGTRLTVT.

In this sample, this clonotype turned up a few times. The chain has TRBV6-2 or TRBV6-3 and TRBJ2-3; 13 bases fit TRBD2. V dropped 5 bases and J dropped 4; count of bases not matched to a gene: 6. The CDR3 covers 16 residues. The germline V gene encodes CDR1 MNHEY and CDR2 SVGEGT. CDR3 amino acids: CASSRLAGGIPDTQYF. The CDR3 DNA follows: TGTGCCAGCAGTCGACTAGCGGGGGGCATCCCAGATACGCAGTATTTT.

The chain links TRBV29-1 to TRBJ2-1, with 8 bases identical to TRBD2. V gave up 6 bases and J gave up 5 bases; unmatched junction bases: 3. Germline loops: CDR1 SQVTM, CDR2 ANQGSEA. The CDR3 extends over 12 amino acids. The CDR3 loop reads CSVGGGNNEQFF. CDR3 coding DNA: TGCAGCGTCGGCGGGGGGAACAATGAGCAGTTCTTC.